This T cell receptor beta chain was recorded in a study of CXCR3-negative and CXCR3-positive naive CD8 T cells. Study-level results: In CXCR3-positive naive cells, the TRB CDR3s were more hydrophobic than in CXCR3-negative naive cells.

Germline CDR1 is MNHEY and CDR2 is SVGAGI. The CDR3 is 15 residues long. The method, 5' RACE with UMI labels, was used to prepare the TRB cDNA libraries. TCRdb re-called the 5' RACE reads and shows each CDR3 protein once, DNA omitted. Its clone listing holds 50,000 to 75,000 distinct CDR3 sequences. For this clonotype: Its cognate antigen is unknown.

This clonotype was obtained from a human donor in good health. Some clones in this sample may be carry-over from other donors' samples. This rearrangement joins TRBV6-5 to TRBJ1-1. Source material: naive CXCR3- CD8+ T cells from blood. Indicated subset: CD45RO-CCR7+CD27+CD95- naive CD8+ T cells lacking CXCR3 (TNR3-). CDR3 in amino acids: CASSYSTSGNTEAFF.